Listed below are T cell receptor beta chains from one sample, sequenced in a study of T-cell memory formation after mild COVID-19. Each CDR3 protein is one row after TCRdb ran MiXCR on the 5' RACE reads. Among roughly 300,000 distinct CDR3 sequences listed, roughly 13% were seen once. The specimen sequenced was PBMCs or a T cell subset sorted from them (not recorded which). These receptors originate from a man between 18 and 29 years old who had mild COVID-19 (a few samples of this study predate the infection). Cell type and time point are not known. Both conserved end residues are part of each CDR3. The D gene is left open where the match is weak. For some rows the clone size is stated as once, few or many, or as a class when expanded; others skip it.

>-|TRBJ2-5|TRBV29-1|few
CSGGNYQETQYF
TGCAGCGGTGGTAACTACCAAGAGACCCAGTACTTC
>TRBD2|TRBJ2-3|TRBV7-2|-
CASSPALAGGPDTQYF
TGTGCCAGCAGCCCCGCTTTGGCGGGGGGCCCAGATACGCAGTATTTT
>-|TRBJ1-2|TRBV9|-
CASSVEQWSYGYTF
TGTGCCAGCAGCGTAGAACAGTGGAGTTATGGCTACACCTTC
>-|TRBJ2-3|TRBV7-3|many
CASSLRGPGDTQYF
TGTGCCAGCAGCTTACGGGGGCCGGGAGATACGCAGTATTTT
>-|TRBJ1-1|TRBV12-3/TRBV12-4|few
CASSYRTPLGTEAFF
TGTGCCAGCAGCTACAGGACACCCCTGGGCACTGAAGCTTTCTTT
>TRBD1|TRBJ1-1|TRBV7-2|many
CASIPTGGKTEAFF
TGTGCCAGCATCCCGACAGGGGGTAAGACTGAAGCTTTCTTT
>-|TRBJ2-2|TRBV7-9|-
CASSLRRGYSNTGELFF
TGTGCCAGCAGCTTGCGCCGGGGGTATTCGAACACCGGGGAGCTGTTTTTT
>TRBD1|TRBJ2-2|TRBV5-6|many
CASSKDRGNGGELFF
TGTGCCAGCAGCAAAGACAGGGGGAACGGCGGGGAGCTGTTTTTT
>-|TRBJ2-3|TRBV18|few
CASSPPRTSTDTQYF
TGTGCCAGCTCACCTCCTCGGACTAGCACAGATACGCAGTATTTT
>TRBD2|TRBJ2-1|TRBV12-5|few
CASGLVLAGAMYEQFF
TGTGCTAGTGGTTTGGTCCTAGCGGGCGCTATGTATGAGCAGTTCTTC
>-|TRBJ1-4|TRBV20-1|few
CSAPIKQGNEKLFF
TGCAGTGCCCCGATAAAACAAGGGAACGAAAAACTGTTTTTT
>-|TRBJ2-7|TRBV5-1|many
CASTLVSGREQYF
TGCGCCAGCACCCTTGTATCGGGGCGCGAGCAGTACTTC
>-|TRBJ2-2|TRBV9|-
CASSTRDTGELFF
TGTGCCAGCAGCACCCGAGACACCGGGGAGCTGTTTTTT
>-|TRBJ1-1|TRBV27|few
CASSLISDTEAFF
TGTGCCAGCAGTCTGATTAGTGACACTGAAGCTTTCTTT
>-|TRBJ2-1|TRBV9|few
CASSAHREEKVNEQFF
TGTGCCAGCAGCGCCCACAGGGAGGAGAAAGTAAATGAGCAGTTCTTC
>-|TRBJ1-5|TRBV7-9|-
CASSFGQSWPQHF
TGTGCCAGCAGCTTCGGACAGAGTTGGCCCCAGCATTTT
>-|TRBJ2-5|TRBV12-3/TRBV12-4|few
CASNTAGLQETQYF
TGTGCCAGCAACACTGCTGGACTCCAAGAGACCCAGTACTTC
>-|TRBJ1-1|TRBV5-1|-
CASSLGWERTEAFF
TGCGCCAGCAGCTTGGGTTGGGAAAGGACTGAAGCTTTCTTT
>TRBD1|TRBJ2-3|TRBV15|-
CATSIFPPGQLSTDTQYF
TGTGCCACCAGCATTTTCCCGCCGGGACAGTTGAGCACAGATACGCAGTATTTT
>-|TRBJ2-7|TRBV5-1|-
CASSLGGAGRAYEQYF
TGCGCCAGCAGCTTGGGGGGGGCGGGCAGAGCCTACGAGCAGTACTTC
>-|TRBJ2-5|TRBV18|many
CASSPGSQETQYF
TGCGCCAGCAGCCCGGGGTCCCAAGAGACCCAGTACTTC
>-|TRBJ1-1|TRBV4-1|-
CASSHTEGMAFF
TGCGCCAGCAGCCACACTGAGGGGATGGCTTTCTTT
>TRBD2|TRBJ2-3|TRBV7-2|-
CASSGYIAGGTDTQYF
TGTGCCAGCAGCGGTTACATAGCGGGGGGCACAGATACGCAGTATTTT
>TRBD2|TRBJ2-5|TRBV2|-
CASSGTSVQETQYF
TGTGCCAGCAGTGGAACTAGCGTACAAGAGACCCAGTACTTC
>-|TRBJ2-1|TRBV6-2/TRBV6-3|few
CASSFRYNEQFF
TGTGCCAGCAGTTTCCGATACAATGAGCAGTTCTTC
>TRBD1|TRBJ2-2|TRBV6-2/TRBV6-3|-
CASSYPGTERTGELFF
TGTGCCAGCAGTTACCCTGGGACAGAGAGGACCGGGGAGCTGTTTTTT
>TRBD1|TRBJ1-1|TRBV20-1|-
CSAKTGSGVWAEAFF
TGCAGTGCAAAGACAGGGTCCGGGGTTTGGGCTGAAGCTTTCTTT
>TRBD1|TRBJ2-2|TRBV5-1|-
CASSPGTGMGTGELFF
TGCGCCAGCAGCCCAGGGACAGGGATGGGAACCGGGGAGCTGTTTTTT
>-|TRBJ1-2|TRBV10-3|-
CAISPRDRINYGYTF
TGTGCCATCAGCCCTCGAGACAGGATTAACTATGGCTACACCTTC
>-|TRBJ1-2|TRBV4-1|-
CASSPITGDYGYTF
TGCGCCAGCAGCCCAATTACGGGGGACTATGGCTACACCTTC
>-|TRBJ1-6|TRBV11-2|few
CASSRSTSGQSNSPLHF
TGTGCCAGCAGCCGATCGACCAGCGGACAGAGCAATTCACCCCTCCACTTT
>-|TRBJ1-2|TRBV2|few
CASMGYGYTF
TGTGCCAGCATGGGGTATGGCTACACCTTC
>TRBD1|TRBJ1-2|TRBV5-1|few
CASSFRTGGDGYTF
TGCGCCAGCAGCTTCCGGACAGGGGGCGATGGCTACACCTTC
>TRBD2|TRBJ2-5|TRBV28|few
CASSFRSPRGLAYQETQYF
TGTGCCAGCAGTTTTAGGTCGCCTCGGGGACTAGCGTACCAAGAGACCCAGTACTTC
>-|TRBJ1-5|TRBV15|few
CATSRTRAGGGPYSNQPQHF
TGTGCCACCAGCAGAACCCGGGCAGGAGGGGGACCTTATAGCAATCAGCCCCAGCATTTT
>-|TRBJ2-3|TRBV28|-
CASSLDLVPRGGTDTQYF
TGTGCCAGCAGTTTAGACTTAGTCCCTCGTGGGGGGACAGATACGCAGTATTTT
>-|TRBJ1-1|TRBV19|few
CASSWGVGDTEAFF
TGTGCCAGTAGTTGGGGGGTCGGGGACACTGAAGCTTTCTTT
>TRBD1|TRBJ1-2|TRBV4-3|-
CASSQGQGVMYGYTF
TGCGCCAGCAGCCAAGGTCAGGGGGTGATGTATGGCTACACCTTC
>-|TRBJ1-6|TRBV27|many
CASGSSPLHF
TGTGCCAGCGGTTCATCACCCCTCCACTTT
>TRBD2|TRBJ2-3|TRBV7-3|many
CASSPPGGDTQYF
TGTGCCAGCAGCCCCCCGGGGGGAGATACGCAGTATTTT
>-|TRBJ2-7|TRBV7-2|few
CASSLYLGSEQYF
TGTGCCAGCAGCTTATACTTGGGCTCCGAGCAGTACTTC
>TRBD2|TRBJ2-1|TRBV11-3|-
CASSPAGTSGGHEQFF
TGTGCCAGCAGCCCGGCCGGGACTAGCGGGGGACATGAGCAGTTCTTC
>-|TRBJ2-7|TRBV12-3/TRBV12-4|few
CASAGDSYEQYF
TGTGCCAGCGCTGGGGACTCCTACGAGCAGTACTTC
>-|TRBJ2-7|TRBV2|few
CASGLRGQEEQYF
TGTGCCAGCGGACTTCGAGGTCAAGAAGAGCAGTACTTC
>TRBD2|TRBJ2-3|TRBV20-1|few
CSARGLLAGEPDTQYF
TGCAGTGCTAGAGGACTGCTAGCGGGGGAGCCAGATACGCAGTATTTT
>TRBD1|TRBJ2-1|TRBV7-9|few
CASSDRADEQFF
TGTGCCAGCAGCGACAGGGCGGATGAGCAGTTCTTC
>-|TRBJ1-2|TRBV27|few
CASSLPGGVGYTF
TGTGCCAGCAGCCTACCGGGTGGGGTGGGCTACACCTTC
>-|TRBJ2-2|TRBV6-2/TRBV6-3|few
CASSWSLKGTGELFF
TGTGCCAGCAGTTGGTCGCTCAAGGGGACCGGGGAGCTGTTTTTT
>-|TRBJ1-5|TRBV3-1|-
CASSQRGAVQHF
TGTGCCAGCAGCCAAAGGGGAGCGGTCCAGCATTTT
>-|TRBJ1-1|TRBV29-1|-
CSVGNRADTEAFF
TGCAGCGTCGGGAACAGGGCGGACACTGAAGCTTTCTTT
>-|TRBJ2-1|TRBV6-5|many
CASSPPSSYNEQFF
TGTGCCAGCAGCCCCCCAAGCTCCTACAATGAGCAGTTCTTC